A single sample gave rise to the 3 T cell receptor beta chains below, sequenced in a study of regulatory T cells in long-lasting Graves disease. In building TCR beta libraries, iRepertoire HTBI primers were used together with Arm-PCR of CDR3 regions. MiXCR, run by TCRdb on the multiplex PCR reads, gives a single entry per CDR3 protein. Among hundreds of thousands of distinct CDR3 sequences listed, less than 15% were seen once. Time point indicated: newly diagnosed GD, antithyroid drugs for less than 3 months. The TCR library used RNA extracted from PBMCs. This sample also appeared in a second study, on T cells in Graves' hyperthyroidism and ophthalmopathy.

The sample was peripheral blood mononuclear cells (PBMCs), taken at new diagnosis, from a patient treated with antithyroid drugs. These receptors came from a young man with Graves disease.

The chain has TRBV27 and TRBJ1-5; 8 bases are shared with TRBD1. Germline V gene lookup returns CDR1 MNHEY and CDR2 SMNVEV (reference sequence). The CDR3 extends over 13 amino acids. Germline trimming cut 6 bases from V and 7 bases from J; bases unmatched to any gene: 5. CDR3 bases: TGTGCCAGCAGGAGAGACAGGGGCCAGCCCCAGCATTTT. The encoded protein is CASRRDRGQPQHF.

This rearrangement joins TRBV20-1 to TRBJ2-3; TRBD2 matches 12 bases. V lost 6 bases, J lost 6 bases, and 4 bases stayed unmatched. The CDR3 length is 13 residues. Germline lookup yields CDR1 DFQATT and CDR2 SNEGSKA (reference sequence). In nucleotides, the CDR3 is TGCAGTGCCACTAGCGGGAGGTCGGATACGCAGTATTTT. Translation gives CSATSGRSDTQYF.

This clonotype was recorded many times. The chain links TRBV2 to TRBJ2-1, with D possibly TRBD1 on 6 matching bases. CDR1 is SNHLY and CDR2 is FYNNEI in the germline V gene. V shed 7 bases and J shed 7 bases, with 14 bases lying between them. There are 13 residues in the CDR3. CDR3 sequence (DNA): TGTGCCAGCAACAGGGCCAAGGGAAATGAGCAGTTCTTC. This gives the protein CASNRAKGNEQFF.